These 29 T cell receptor beta chains share one sample of origin, sequenced in a study of CD8+ T cells in alopecia areata. RNA extraction was followed by reverse transcription into cDNA, which acted as the sequencing template. The assay was immunoSEQ multiplex PCR, and TCRdb's table has in-frame clones only and misses some. Of about 190,000 clones listed, 55% to 70% are singletons. Described treatment: oral pan-JAK inhibitor, 5-10 mg twice daily. Sample: CD4+ T cells sorted from blood, taken at week 4, from a patient treated with tofacitinib. The receptors were sampled from a human donor with alopecia areata.

V is TRBV10-3 and J is TRBJ1-5, with D maybe TRBD1 (5 bases). Germline lookup yields CDR1 ENHRY and CDR2 SYGVKD. CDR3 length: 16 amino acids. Trimming shortened V by 10 bases and J by 3 bases, and 22 bases separated the two germline ends. CDR3 in amino acids: CATTDGGGANNQPQHF. CDR3 nucleotide sequence: TGTGCCACCACCGATGGAGGTGGGGCGAACAATCAGCCCCAGCATTTT.

The chain carries TRBV7-3 and TRBJ2-1, with 10 nucleotides matching TRBD2. This CDR3 comprises 15 residues. The germline V gene encodes CDR1 SGHTA and CDR2 FQGTGA. V lost 3 bases and J lost 7; bases outside the gene matches: 6. CDR3 protein: CASSFSSGSMNEQFF. CDR3 coding DNA: TGTGCCAGCAGCTTTTCTAGCGGGAGTATGAATGAGCAGTTCTTC. Looking up the rest from reference TRBV7-3 and TRBJ2-1 gives the full variable domain: GAGVSQTPSNKVTEKGKYVELRCDPISGHTALYWYRQSLGQGPEFLIYFQGTGAADDSGLPNDRFFAVRPEGSVSTLKIQRTERGDSAVYLCASSFSSGSMNEQFFGPGTRLTVL.

This clone has more than one count but fewer than ten. The chain links TRBV29-1 to TRBJ2-2; D call uncertain. Trimming removed 1 base at V and 6 bases at J, with 6 bases between. Germline V gene sequence: CDR1 SQVTM, CDR2 ANQGSEA. The CDR3 sequence is 12 residues long. As DNA, the CDR3 is TGCAGCGTTGAAGGGCAACCCGGGGAGCTGTTTTTT. The encoded protein is CSVEGQPGELFF.

This chain uses TRBV11-3 with TRBJ2-5, with 8 bases fitting TRBD1. The junction had 0 bases not matched to a gene; V was cut back by 1 base and J by 2 bases. Germline lookup yields CDR1 SGHNT and CDR2 YENEEA. CDR3 size: 14 residues. CDR3: CASSLGQGQETQYF. In nucleotides, the CDR3 is TGTGCCAGCAGCTTAGGACAGGGGCAAGAGACCCAGTACTTC. Together with reference TRBV11-3 and TRBJ2-5, the CDR3 gives the full variable domain: EAGVVQSPRYKIIEKKQPVAFWCNPISGHNTLYWYLQNLGQGPELLIRYENEEAVDDSQLPKDRFSAERLKGVDSTLKIQPAELGDSAVYLCASSLGQGQETQYFGPGTRLLVL.

The chain employs TRBV29-1 and TRBJ2-5; tentative D call: TRBD1 (6 bases). Germline assignment: CDR1 SQVTM and CDR2 ANQGSEA. This CDR3 spans 11 amino acids. Trimming left V 8 bases short and J 5 bases short, with 12 bases between. The CDR3 DNA is TGCAGCTCCAGGGGTTGGGAGACCCAGTACTTC. Its translation: CSSRGWETQYF.

V and J are TRBV4-2 and TRBJ2-3, with D possibly being TRBD1 or TRBD2 (5 bases each). V was trimmed by 6 bases and J by 0 bases, leaving 13 bases between them. This CDR3 region has 15 residues. Germline values: CDR1 LGHNA, CDR2 YNFKEQ. CDR3 region: CASSGGSTSTDTQYF. CDR3 nucleotide sequence: TGTGCCAGCAGTGGGGGATCCACTAGCACAGATACGCAGTATTTT.

V and J are TRBV29-1 and TRBJ2-2; D possibly corresponds to TRBD2 (6 bases). This CDR3 has 13 amino acids. Per germline, CDR1 SQVTM and CDR2 ANQGSEA. Trimming removed 5 bases from V and 7 bases from J, with 14 bases in between. CDR3 in amino acids: CSVSGGTNGELFF. CDR3 in DNA: TGCAGCGTTAGCGGCGGGACGAACGGGGAGCTGTTTTTT.

CDR3 nucleotides: TGCAGCGCCGGGAGGACTAGCGGGAGGAGGGGGTCTAGCACAGATACGCAGTATTTT. The encoded protein is CSAGRTSGRRGSSTDTQYF. V gene TRBV29-1 combines with J gene TRBJ2-3, with 14 bases identical to TRBD2. Trimming removed 7 bases from V and 0 bases from J; junction bases left unmatched: 15. The CDR3 runs 19 residues. CDR1 SQVTM and CDR2 ANQGSEA come from the germline V gene.

This clone has a handful of counts. The chain carries TRBV2 and TRBJ2-5; TRBD2 matches 8 bases. Per germline, CDR1 SNHLY and CDR2 FYNNEI. V shed 6 bases and J 2 bases; nucleotides not matched to a gene: 5. This CDR3 comprises 14 residues. CDR3 residues: CASRAGLGQETQYF. The DNA for the CDR3 is TGTGCCAGCAGGGCGGGACTAGGGCAAGAGACCCAGTACTTC.

This chain joins TRBV25-1 and TRBJ2-2; 8 positions match TRBD2. Germline V gene lookup returns CDR1 MGHDK and CDR2 SYGVNS. Trimming at V came to 6 bases and at J to 1 base, leaving 1 base not matched to a gene. The CDR3 contains 14 residues. CDR3 residues: CASRAGENTGELFF. The CDR3, as DNA: TGTGCCAGCAGAGCGGGAGAGAACACCGGGGAGCTGTTTTTT.

This clone has a handful of counts. The genes are TRBV29-1 and TRBJ2-2; the D gene is possibly TRBD2 (5 bases). Germline V lookup: CDR1 SQVTM, CDR2 ANQGSEA. This CDR3 spans 15 amino acids. V lost 2 bases and J lost 5, with 15 bases in between. The CDR3 DNA sequence: TGCAGCGTTGAACCCCCGACCAGACTAACCGGGGAGCTGTTTTTT. Protein: CSVEPPTRLTGELFF.

The chain couples TRBV5-4 to TRBJ1-1; D may be TRBD1 (5 bases). This CDR3 region has 17 residues. Trimming shortened V by 2 bases and J by 5 bases, and 22 bases separated the two germline ends. CDR1 and CDR2 (germline): SGHNT, YYREEE (reference sequence). CDR3 in amino acids: CASSFPRRGGSGTEAFF. The CDR3 DNA is TGTGCCAGCAGCTTTCCTCGACGGGGGGGGAGTGGTACTGAAGCTTTCTTT.

The table lists this clone with a few counts. The CDR3 DNA is TGTGCCAGCTCACCATGGGGTTATCAGCCCCAGCATTTT. Translating gives CASSPWGYQPQHF. The rearrangement links TRBV18 to TRBJ1-5; D unresolved. V was pared by 2 bases and J by 5 bases, with 7 bases between. The CDR3 is made up of 13 amino acids. Germline CDR1 KGHSH, CDR2 LQKENI.

The chain joins TRBV29-1 to TRBJ2-4, with D maybe TRBD2 (6 bases). The V end was cut by 0 bases, the J end by 1 base, with 10 bases between. From germline, CDR1 is SQVTM and CDR2 ANQGSEA. This CDR3 comprises 15 residues. CDR3 sequence: CSVEEAGRAKNIQYF. The CDR3 coding sequence is TGCAGCGTTGAAGAGGCGGGGCGGGCCAAAAACATTCAGTACTTC.

The sample holds a few counts of this clone. The chain carries TRBV29-1 and TRBJ1-2; D is uncertain. The germline V gene encodes CDR1 SQVTM and CDR2 ANQGSEA. The ends were cut back, 4 bases at V and 11 bases at J, with 14 bases in the middle. The CDR3 extends over 11 amino acids. The CDR3 here is CSVVGVSSYTF. The CDR3 nucleotides are TGCAGCGTTGTGGGAGTCTCCAGTTACACCTTC.

The chain has TRBV7-8 and TRBJ2-2, with D unresolved. CDR1 is SGHVS, CDR2 FQNEAQ, per germline. Trimming cost V 2 bases and J 5 bases, with 12 bases left between them. CDR3 length: 15 residues. The CDR3 DNA follows: TGTGCCAGCAGCTTACTCGCGGTAGAGACCGGGGAGCTGTTTTTT. It translates to CASSLLAVETGELFF.

The chain links TRBV19 to TRBJ2-1; 7 bases match TRBD2. The CDR3 is 15 amino acids. V lost 3 bases, J lost 6 bases, and 8 bases stayed unmatched. The germline gives CDR1 LNHDA, CDR2 SQIVND (reference sequence). Written as DNA, the CDR3 is TGTGCCAGTAGTATGCTGGCGGGAGCTCTCAATGAGCAGTTCTTC. Translation gives CASSMLAGALNEQFF.

The J gene is TRBJ2-5, the V gene TRBV29-1; TRBD2 matches 7 bases. The CDR3 runs 12 residues. V was clipped by 8 bases and J by 5 bases; unmatched bases: 8. CDR1 SQVTM and CDR2 ANQGSEA come from the germline V gene. CDR3 in amino acids: CSFSRGVETQYF. The DNA for the CDR3 is TGCAGCTTCTCCCGGGGGGTGGAGACCCAGTACTTC.

In this sample, this clone turned up once. This chain links TRBV7-9 with TRBJ2-2, with D unclear. V was trimmed by 4 bases and J by 6 bases, leaving 15 bases between them. This CDR3 has 15 residues. From germline, CDR1 is SEHNR and CDR2 FQNEAQ (reference sequence). The CDR3 coding sequence is TGTGCCAGCAGCTCTATAAGGCTAGGAGCCGGGGAGCTGTTTTTT. This codes for CASSSIRLGAGELFF.

This sequence joins TRBV30 and TRBJ2-1, with 13 nucleotides matching TRBD2. In germline, CDR1 is GTSNPN, CDR2 SVGIG (reference sequence). Unmatched junction bases numbered 1, after V lost 4 bases and J lost 7 bases. The CDR3 is made up of 13 amino acids. The CDR3 DNA reads as TGTGCCTGGACGGGACTAGCGGGAAATGAGCAGTTCTTC. Amino acids: CAWTGLAGNEQFF.

The V call is TRBV30, the J call TRBJ1-4; D is uncertain. The CDR3 contains 15 residues. Trimming cost V 0 bases and J 8 bases, with 16 bases left between them. Per germline, CDR1 GTSNPN and CDR2 SVGIG (reference sequence). The CDR3 loop reads CAWSVRAWPEEKLFF. As DNA, the CDR3 is TGTGCCTGGAGTGTACGGGCCTGGCCGGAGGAAAAACTGTTTTTT.

The J gene is TRBJ2-7, the V gene TRBV29-1; 7 bases are shared with TRBD1. Germline values: CDR1 SQVTM, CDR2 ANQGSEA. The V segment lost 3 bases and the J segment 2 bases; nucleotides outside the gene matches: 16. CDR3 length: 17 amino acids. The CDR3 protein is CSVEVRVGAGGTYEQYF. The CDR3 DNA reads as TGCAGCGTTGAGGTCCGGGTGGGGGCAGGGGGAACCTACGAGCAGTACTTC.

The chain recombines TRBV6-5 with TRBJ1-5; TRBD1 agrees at 9 bases. There are 16 residues in the CDR3. Germline CDR1 reads MNHEY; CDR2 reads SVGAGI. V was pared by 4 bases and J by 5 bases, with 9 bases of the junction left unmatched. CDR3 region: CASSLPPGQGYQPQHF. The CDR3 region has the DNA TGTGCCAGCAGTTTGCCTCCGGGACAGGGATATCAGCCCCAGCATTTT.

The rearrangement links TRBV6-1 to TRBJ2-7, with D perhaps TRBD1 or TRBD2 (5 bases each). This CDR3 is 14 amino acids long. Trimming removed 5 bases from V and 1 base from J, with 12 bases in between. Germline V lookup: CDR1 MNHNS, CDR2 SASEGT. The CDR3 DNA reads as TGTGCCAGCAGTAAAACGGGACGGTCCTACGAGCAGTACTTC. Translating it yields CASSKTGRSYEQYF.

The chain employs TRBV30 and TRBJ2-7, with 7 bases fitting TRBD1. Germline V gene lookup returns CDR1 GTSNPN and CDR2 SVGIG (reference sequence). This CDR3 contains 16 residues. V shed 4 bases, J shed 3 bases, and the junction held 15 bases outside the gene matches. The CDR3 here is CAWTDWDRNRVYEQYF. CDR3 DNA sequence: TGTGCCTGGACCGACTGGGACAGAAACCGGGTCTACGAGCAGTACTTC.

This clone showed up just a few times. The J gene is TRBJ2-2, the V gene TRBV7-2, with D possibly matching TRBD1 (6 bases). V was clipped by 7 bases and J by 6 bases, with 12 bases between them. The CDR3 length is 13 residues. Germline V lookup: CDR1 SGHTA, CDR2 FQGNSA. CDR3 DNA: TGTGCCAGCAAGGCAGGGGCCCCCGGGGAGCTGTTTTTT. Residues: CASKAGAPGELFF. The whole variable domain, remainder taken from reference TRBV7-2 and TRBJ2-2, is GAGVSQSPSNKVTEKGKDVELRCDPISGHTALYWYRQSLGQGLEFLIYFQGNSAPDKSGLPSDRFSAERTGGSVSTLTIQRTQQEDSAVYLCASKAGAPGELFFGEGSRLTVL.

The chain uses TRBV7-2 and TRBJ2-5; perhaps TRBD2 as D (6 bases). V was shortened by 5 bases and J by 1 base, with 14 bases between the two germline ends. The CDR3 runs to 15 residues. The germline gives CDR1 SGHTA, CDR2 FQGNSA. Here the CDR3 reads CASSRRSGVQETQYF. In nucleotides, the CDR3 is TGTGCCAGCAGCCGCCGTAGCGGAGTCCAAGAGACCCAGTACTTC.

In DNA, the CDR3 is TGTGCCAGCAGTTACTTTGGCTCTGAGGAGACCCAGTACTTC. It codes for CASSYFGSEETQYF. This sequence joins TRBV6-6 and TRBJ2-5, with D unresolved. Germline V gives CDR1 MNHNY, CDR2 SVGAGI (reference sequence). Trimming took 1 base from V and 5 from J, leaving 11 bases between them. The CDR3 contains 14 residues.

The chain joins TRBV29-1 to TRBJ1-1; D remains unclear. Germline CDR1 is SQVTM and CDR2 is ANQGSEA. The V and J ends lost 6 bases and 11 bases respectively, with 16 bases between them. This CDR3 spans 11 amino acids. The CDR3 DNA reads TGCAGCGTAGACAACTCGCAGCCGGCTTTCTTT. The encoded protein is CSVDNSQPAFF.